Shown below are 22 T cell receptor beta chains from a single sample sequenced in a study of T cell responses to AZD1222 COVID-19 vaccine. TCRdb's copy holds only in-frame clones and misses some; the assay was immunoSEQ multiplex PCR. The sample carries 250,000 or so clones, over 85% recorded once. Material: peripheral blood, obtained on day 0 of AZD1222 vaccination. The receptors derive from an adult in good health.

The chain recombines TRBV28 with TRBJ1-1; D might be TRBD1 (6 bases). Trimming removed 5 bases at V and 1 base at J, with 11 bases between. Germline V gene data show CDR1 as MDHEN and CDR2 as SYDVKM. There are 14 residues in the CDR3. CDR3 nucleotide sequence: TGTGCCAGCAGTCCACAGGGCAAGAACACTGAAGCTTTCTTT. Residues: CASSPQGKNTEAFF.

The chain combines TRBV28 with TRBJ1-5, with D unresolved. The CDR3 consists of 15 residues. The germline V gene encodes CDR1 MDHEN and CDR2 SYDVKM. The ends were cut back, 6 bases at V and 0 bases at J, with 12 bases in the middle. The DNA of the CDR3 is TGTGCCAGCAGCCCATTAGAGTATAGCAATCAGCCCCAGCATTTT. The encoded protein is CASSPLEYSNQPQHF.

The rearrangement uses TRBV7-2 and TRBJ1-2; D might be TRBD1 (6 bases). Deletions cut 5 bases from V and 6 bases from J, with 13 bases between. In germline, CDR1 is SGHTA, CDR2 FQGNSA. CDR3 length: 13 amino acids. CDR3 sequence (DNA): TGTGCCAGCAGCAGCACCGACAGGAATGGCTACACCTTC. This codes for CASSSTDRNGYTF.

The V call is TRBV7-9, the J call TRBJ1-3; no clear D. The V end was cut by 3 bases, the J end by 2 bases, with 8 bases between. Germline CDR1 reads SEHNR; CDR2 reads FQNEAQ (reference sequence). The CDR3 covers 14 residues. CDR3 coding DNA: TGTGCCAGCAGCTTGGGAGGGACTGGAAACACCATATATTTT. Translating it yields CASSLGGTGNTIYF.

DNA of the CDR3: TGTGCCAGCAGTTTACGGGGGCGCGAAGAAAAACTGTTTTTT. Encoded protein: CASSLRGREEKLFF. The chain employs TRBV6-6 and TRBJ1-4; a weak D match, TRBD1 (6 bases). Germline V CDR1 and CDR2: MNHNY, SVGAGI (reference sequence). The length of the CDR3 is 14 residues. Trimming removed 4 bases at V and 8 bases at J, with 14 bases between.

There are a few counts of this clone. The rearrangement uses TRBV7-3 and TRBJ2-2; no definite D call. Germline V lookup: CDR1 SGHTA, CDR2 FQGTGA. Trimming cost V 3 bases and J 0 bases, with 8 bases left between them. The CDR3 runs to 15 residues. The DNA for the CDR3 is TGTGCCAGCAGCTTCTCCCCCGCGAACACCGGGGAGCTGTTTTTT. This translates into CASSFSPANTGELFF.

In this sample, this clone turned up once. The CDR3 reads CATSDRDGRSYNEQFF. CDR3 in DNA: TGTGCCACCAGTGATCGGGACGGGCGCTCCTACAATGAGCAGTTCTTC. The gene calls are TRBV24-1 and TRBJ2-1, with D possibly being TRBD1 or TRBD2 (5 bases each). Germline CDR1 is KGHDR and CDR2 is SFDVKD. Trimming stripped 3 bases from V and 0 bases from J, with 11 bases between. This CDR3 spans 16 amino acids.

This clone was found once. The chain uses TRBV29-1 and TRBJ1-1, with D perhaps TRBD1 (5 bases). Trimming removed 6 bases from V and 1 base from J, with 15 bases in between. The CDR3 runs 14 residues. Germline values: CDR1 SQVTM, CDR2 ANQGSEA. This CDR3 is CSVAAGNRNTEAFF. The DNA for the CDR3 is TGCAGCGTGGCCGCAGGGAACAGGAACACTGAAGCTTTCTTT.

The V and J genes are TRBV10-3 and TRBJ1-1; weak D call: TRBD1 (6 bases). The CDR3 is made up of 13 amino acids. V dropped 6 bases and J dropped 6 bases, with 14 bases sitting between them. The germline CDR1 and CDR2 sequences are ENHRY and SYGVKD. CDR3 sequence reads: CAISRQELAEAFF. For the CDR3, the DNA is TGTGCCATCAGCAGACAGGAGCTCGCTGAAGCTTTCTTT.

Only one count was recorded for this clone. V usage is TRBV5-1 and J usage is TRBJ2-7, with TRBD1 as a possible D gene (6 bases). Looked up from germline, CDR1 is SGHRS and CDR2 is YFSETQ. Trimming pared 6 bases from V and 5 bases from J, leaving 15 bases between. The CDR3 consists of 13 residues. CDR3 residues: CASKPGRGHEQYF. DNA for the CDR3: TGCGCCAGCAAACCGGGCAGGGGACACGAGCAGTACTTC.

This chain joins TRBV2 and TRBJ2-2; a weak D match, TRBD1 (6 bases). CDR3 length: 15 residues. Deletions cut 1 base from V and 6 bases from J, with 12 bases between. CDR1 is SNHLY and CDR2 is FYNNEI in the germline V gene. CDR3 bases: TGTGCCAGCAGTGAAGATCAGGGGTACGCCGGGGAGCTGTTTTTT. Protein sequence: CASSEDQGYAGELFF.

The sample holds a few counts of this clone. This chain joins TRBV23-1 and TRBJ1-4; D possibly corresponds to TRBD1 (5 bases). TRBV23-1 is an open reading frame whose function is uncertain. The CDR3 consists of 15 residues. With 4 bases removed from V and 8 bases from J, the gap between germline ends came to 17 bases. CDR3 DNA: TGCGCCAGCAGTCCGCCAGGTTGGGGGATAGAAAAACTGTTTTTT. Translated, it gives CASSPPGWGIEKLFF.

The chain couples TRBV2 to TRBJ1-2; D is undetermined. With 6 bases removed from V and 7 bases from J, the gap between germline ends came to 18 bases. The CDR3 runs 14 residues. The V gene's germline CDR1 is SNHLY and CDR2 FYNNEI. CDR3: CASRAGGPRGGYTF. Here the CDR3 DNA reads TGTGCCAGCAGGGCGGGAGGACCCCGCGGTGGCTACACCTTC.

The chain couples TRBV19 to TRBJ1-1, with TRBD1 as a possible D gene (5 bases). The germline V gene encodes CDR1 LNHDA and CDR2 SQIVND (reference sequence). The CDR3 totals 14 residues. The ends were cut back, 6 bases at V and 2 bases at J, with 13 bases in the middle. The CDR3 here is CASRTRASNTEAFF. In DNA form, the CDR3 reads TGTGCCAGTAGGACCAGGGCCTCTAACACTGAAGCTTTCTTT. The full variable domain, completed using reference TRBV19 and TRBJ1-1, is DGGITQSPKYLFRKEGQNVTLSCEQNLNHDAMYWYRQDPGQGLRLIYYSQIVNDFQKGDIAEGYSVSREKKESFPLTVTSAQKNPTAFYLCASRTRASNTEAFFGQGTRLTVV.

This rearrangement joins TRBV30 to TRBJ1-3; D remains ambiguous. In germline, CDR1 is GTSNPN, CDR2 SVGIG (reference sequence). The ends were cut back, 7 bases at V and 1 base at J, with 11 bases in the middle. The length of the CDR3 is 13 residues. CDR3 bases: TGTGCCTTCCTTACCCTGTCTGGAAACACCATATATTTT. Residues: CAFLTLSGNTIYF.

The chain has TRBV28 and TRBJ1-5; D is unclear. Germline V gene lookup returns CDR1 MDHEN and CDR2 SYDVKM. The length of the CDR3 is 12 residues. V was trimmed by 8 bases and J by 3 bases, leaving 8 bases between them. CDR3 loop: CASSTLNQPQHF. The CDR3 bases are TGTGCCAGCTCGACACTCAATCAGCCCCAGCATTTT.

This chain connects TRBV6-2 or TRBV6-3 to TRBJ2-5, with 9 nucleotides matching TRBD1. CDR3 length equals 16 residues. In germline, CDR1 is MNHEY, CDR2 SVGEGT. J was trimmed by 1 base and V by 2 bases; bases with no gene match: 5. The CDR3 DNA reads as TGTGCCAGCAGTTACCGGACAGGGGCCAGCCAAGAGACCCAGTACTTC. Encoded protein: CASSYRTGASQETQYF.

The chain joins TRBV5-1 to TRBJ2-7, with D possibly TRBD2 on 5 matching bases. The length of the CDR3 is 16 residues. Trimming shortened V by 4 bases and J by 7 bases, and 24 bases separated the two germline ends. CDR1 and CDR2 (germline): SGHRS, YFSETQ. CDR3 residues: CASSRMPSGPESEQYF. CDR3 DNA: TGCGCCAGCAGCCGAATGCCCAGCGGCCCAGAGTCGGAGCAGTACTTC.

The chain is built from TRBV2 and TRBJ2-7, with 8 bases fitting TRBD1. This CDR3 has 12 amino acids. CDR1 SNHLY and CDR2 FYNNEI come from the germline V gene. The V segment lost 6 bases and the J segment 6 bases; nucleotides outside the gene matches: 4. CDR3 region: CASSQGAGEQYF. The CDR3, as DNA: TGTGCCAGCAGCCAGGGGGCGGGCGAGCAGTACTTC.

The rearrangement joins TRBV19 to TRBJ1-1; D may be TRBD1 (5 bases). The CDR3 is 15 residues long. V was trimmed by 2 bases and J by 4 bases, leaving 14 bases between them. Germline values: CDR1 LNHDA, CDR2 SQIVND (reference sequence). The chain's CDR3 is CASSIWGGLGTEAFF. The CDR3, as DNA: TGTGCCAGTAGTATATGGGGGGGTTTGGGCACTGAAGCTTTCTTT.

This clone was seen more than once but under ten times. The genes are TRBV28 and TRBJ1-2; 7 bases are a match to TRBD1. J gave up 4 bases and V 5 bases, and 4 bases lay outside the gene matches. From germline, CDR1 is MDHEN and CDR2 SYDVKM. CDR3 length: 13 residues. CDR3 bases: TGTGCCAGCAGTAAAGGGGGCAGCTATGGCTACACCTTC. It is translated as CASSKGGSYGYTF.

This chain joins TRBV7-2 and TRBJ2-7; TRBD1 aligns across 8 bases. This CDR3 has 15 amino acids. V trimming: 5 bases; J trimming: 2 bases; junction bases outside the gene matches: 8. Germline loops: CDR1 SGHTA, CDR2 FQGNSA. This CDR3 is CASSVTGTGTYEQYF. The CDR3 region has the DNA TGTGCCAGCAGCGTCACCGGGACAGGCACCTACGAGCAGTACTTC.